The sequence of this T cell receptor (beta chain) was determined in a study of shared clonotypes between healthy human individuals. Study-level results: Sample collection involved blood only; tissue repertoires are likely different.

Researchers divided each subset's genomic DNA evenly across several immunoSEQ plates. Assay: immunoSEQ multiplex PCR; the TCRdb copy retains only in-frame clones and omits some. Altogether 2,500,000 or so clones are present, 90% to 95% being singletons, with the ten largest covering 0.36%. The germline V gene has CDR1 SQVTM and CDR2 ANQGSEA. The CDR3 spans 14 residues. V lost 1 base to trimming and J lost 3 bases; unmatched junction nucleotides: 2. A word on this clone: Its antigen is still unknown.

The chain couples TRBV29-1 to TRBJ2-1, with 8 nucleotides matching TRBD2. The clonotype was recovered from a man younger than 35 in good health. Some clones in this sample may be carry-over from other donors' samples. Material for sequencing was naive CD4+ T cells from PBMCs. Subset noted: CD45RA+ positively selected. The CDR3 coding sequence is TGCAGCGTTGAAGGGACTAGCAGCTACAATGAGCAGTTCTTC. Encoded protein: CSVEGTSSYNEQFF.